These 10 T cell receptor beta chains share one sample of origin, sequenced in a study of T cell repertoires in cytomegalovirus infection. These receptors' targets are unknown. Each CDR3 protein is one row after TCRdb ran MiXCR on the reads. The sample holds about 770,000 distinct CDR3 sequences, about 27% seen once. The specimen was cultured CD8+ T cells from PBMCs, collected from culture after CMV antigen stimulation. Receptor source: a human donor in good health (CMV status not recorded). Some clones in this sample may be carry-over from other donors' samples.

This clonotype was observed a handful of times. This chain's CDR3 is CASSTPDTPNTGELFF. CDR3 bases: TGTGCCAGCAGCACTCCAGACACACCGAACACCGGGGAGCTGTTTTTT. The chain combines TRBV7-9 with TRBJ2-2; D is unresolved. The CDR3 consists of 16 residues. V lost 5 bases and J lost 0, with 13 bases in between. Per the germline V gene, CDR1 is SEHNR and CDR2 is FQNEAQ (reference sequence).

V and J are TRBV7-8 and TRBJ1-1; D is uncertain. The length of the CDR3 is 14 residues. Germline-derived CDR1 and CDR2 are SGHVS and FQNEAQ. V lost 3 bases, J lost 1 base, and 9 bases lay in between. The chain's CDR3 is CASSFHPANTEAFF. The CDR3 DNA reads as TGTGCCAGCAGCTTCCATCCAGCGAACACTGAAGCTTTCTTT.

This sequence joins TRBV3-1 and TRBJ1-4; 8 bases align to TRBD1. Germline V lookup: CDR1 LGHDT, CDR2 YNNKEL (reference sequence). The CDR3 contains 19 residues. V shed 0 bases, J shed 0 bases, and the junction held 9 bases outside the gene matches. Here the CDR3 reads CASSQETGTTGATNEKLFF. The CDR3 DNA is TGTGCCAGCAGCCAAGAAACAGGAACGACAGGGGCAACTAATGAAAAACTGTTTTTT.

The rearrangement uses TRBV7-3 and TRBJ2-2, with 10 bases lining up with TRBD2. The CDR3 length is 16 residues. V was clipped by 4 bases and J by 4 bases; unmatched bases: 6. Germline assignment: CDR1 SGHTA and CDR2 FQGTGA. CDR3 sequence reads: CASSSMTSGSTGELFF. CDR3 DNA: TGTGCCAGCAGCTCGATGACTAGCGGGTCCACCGGGGAGCTGTTTTTT.

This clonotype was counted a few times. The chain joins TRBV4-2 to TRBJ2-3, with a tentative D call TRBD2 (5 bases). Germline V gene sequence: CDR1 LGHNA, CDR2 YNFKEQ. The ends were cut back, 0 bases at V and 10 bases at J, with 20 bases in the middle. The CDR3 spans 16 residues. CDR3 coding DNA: TGTGCCAGCAGCCAAGAGGAGACTCCGCCTACCGGGGCGCAGTATTTT. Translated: CASSQEETPPTGAQYF.

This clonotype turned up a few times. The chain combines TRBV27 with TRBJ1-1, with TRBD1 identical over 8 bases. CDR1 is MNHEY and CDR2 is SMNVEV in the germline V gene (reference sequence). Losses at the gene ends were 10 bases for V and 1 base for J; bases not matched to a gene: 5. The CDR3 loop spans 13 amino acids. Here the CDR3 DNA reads TGTGCCACGGCGACAGGGGCGAACACTGAAGCTTTCTTT. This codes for CATATGANTEAFF.

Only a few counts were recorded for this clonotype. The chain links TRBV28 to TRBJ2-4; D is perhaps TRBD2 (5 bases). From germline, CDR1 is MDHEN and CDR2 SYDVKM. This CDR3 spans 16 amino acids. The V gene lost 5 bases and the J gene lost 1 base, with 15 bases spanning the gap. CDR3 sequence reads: CASSTRASFAKNIQYF. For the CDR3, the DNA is TGTGCCAGCAGTACGCGGGCCAGTTTTGCCAAAAACATTCAGTACTTC.

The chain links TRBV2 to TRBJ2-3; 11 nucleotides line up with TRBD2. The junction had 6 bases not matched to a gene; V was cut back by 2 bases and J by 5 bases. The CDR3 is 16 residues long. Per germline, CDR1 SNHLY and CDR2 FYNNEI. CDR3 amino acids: CASSESLAGGVDTQYF. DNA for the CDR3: TGTGCCAGCAGTGAAAGTCTAGCGGGGGGAGTAGATACGCAGTATTTT.

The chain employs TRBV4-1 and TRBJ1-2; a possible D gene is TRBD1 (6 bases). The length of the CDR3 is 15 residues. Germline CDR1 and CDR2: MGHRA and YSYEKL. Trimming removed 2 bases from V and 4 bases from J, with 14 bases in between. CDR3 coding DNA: TGCGCCAGCAGCCAAAAGGGGGGCAAGGGCTATGGCTACACCTTC. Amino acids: CASSQKGGKGYGYTF.

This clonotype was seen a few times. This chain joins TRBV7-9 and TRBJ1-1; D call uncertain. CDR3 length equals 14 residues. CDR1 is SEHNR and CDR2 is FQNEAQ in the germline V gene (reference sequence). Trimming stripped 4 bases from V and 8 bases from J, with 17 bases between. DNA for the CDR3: TGTGCCAGCAGCTCCCCCGGAGGAGCCTTGGAAGCTTTCTTT. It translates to CASSSPGGALEAFF.